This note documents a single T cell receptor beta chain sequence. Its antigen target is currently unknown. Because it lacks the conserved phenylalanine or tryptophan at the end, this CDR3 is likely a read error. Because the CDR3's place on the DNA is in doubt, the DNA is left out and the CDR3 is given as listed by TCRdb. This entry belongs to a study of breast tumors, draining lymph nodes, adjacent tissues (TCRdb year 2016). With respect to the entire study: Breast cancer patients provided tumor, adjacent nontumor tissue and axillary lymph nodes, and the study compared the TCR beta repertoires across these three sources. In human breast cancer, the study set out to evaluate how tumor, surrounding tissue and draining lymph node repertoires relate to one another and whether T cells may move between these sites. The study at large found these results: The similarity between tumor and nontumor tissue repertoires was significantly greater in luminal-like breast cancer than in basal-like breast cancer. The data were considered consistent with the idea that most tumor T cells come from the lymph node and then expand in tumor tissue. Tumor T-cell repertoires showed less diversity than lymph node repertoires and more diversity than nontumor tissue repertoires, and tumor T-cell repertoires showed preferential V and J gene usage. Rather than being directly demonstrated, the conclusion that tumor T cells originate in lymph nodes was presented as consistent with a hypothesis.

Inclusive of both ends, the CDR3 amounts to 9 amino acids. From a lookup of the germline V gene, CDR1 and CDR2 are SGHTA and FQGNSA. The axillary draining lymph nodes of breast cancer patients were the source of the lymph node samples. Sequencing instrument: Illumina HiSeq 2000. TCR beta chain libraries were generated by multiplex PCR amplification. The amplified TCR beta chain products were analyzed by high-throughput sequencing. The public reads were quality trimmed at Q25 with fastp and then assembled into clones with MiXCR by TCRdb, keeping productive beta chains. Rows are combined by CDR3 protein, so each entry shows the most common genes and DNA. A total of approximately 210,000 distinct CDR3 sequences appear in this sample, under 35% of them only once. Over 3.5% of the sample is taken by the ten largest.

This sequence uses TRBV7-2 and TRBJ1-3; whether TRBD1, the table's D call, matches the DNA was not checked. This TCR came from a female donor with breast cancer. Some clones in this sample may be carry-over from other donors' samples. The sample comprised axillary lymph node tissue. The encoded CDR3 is CATQGEADT.